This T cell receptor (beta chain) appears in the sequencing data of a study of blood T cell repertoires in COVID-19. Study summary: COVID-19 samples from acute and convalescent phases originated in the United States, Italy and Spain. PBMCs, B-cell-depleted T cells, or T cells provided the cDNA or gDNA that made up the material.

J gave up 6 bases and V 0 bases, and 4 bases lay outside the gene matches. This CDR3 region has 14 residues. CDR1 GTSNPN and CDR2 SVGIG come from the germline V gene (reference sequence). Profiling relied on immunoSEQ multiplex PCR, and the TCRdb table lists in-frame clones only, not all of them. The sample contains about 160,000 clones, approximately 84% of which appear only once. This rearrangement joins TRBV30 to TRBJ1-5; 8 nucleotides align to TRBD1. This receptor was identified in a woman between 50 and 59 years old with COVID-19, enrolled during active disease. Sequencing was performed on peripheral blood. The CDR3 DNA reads TGTGCCTGGAGTGTTGGTCAGGGGGCTCAGCCCCAGCATTTT. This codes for CAWSVGQGAQPQHF.